This entry is about one T cell receptor beta chain. Its specificity is not known. The CDR3 end lies 3 residues beyond the end of the read and is filled in from the germline J gene. There are 15 residues in the CDR3. Germline trimming cut 3 bases from V and 1 base from J; bases unmatched to any gene: 4. In germline, CDR1 is SGHKS, CDR2 YYEKEE (reference sequence). Unstimulated regulatory T cells (CD4+CD25+CD127-), CD4+CD25- non-regulatory cells, CD4 and CD8 cells were FACS-sorted from thawed PBMCs. Measured with immunoSEQ multiplex PCR; TCRdb has only the in-frame clones, and not every one. With roughly 32,000 clones in the sample, the ten largest clones hold roughly 14%. These data are taken from a study of Tregs in tolerant kidney transplant recipients. In the study overall: Recipients received nonmyeloablative bone marrow transplants from related graft donors, with transient mixed chimerism.

General observations from the study: Activated donor B cell expansion appeared to reveal the most relevant donor-specific TCRbeta repertoire. Some patients' samples used different primers over time, so nucleotide sequences weren't comparable.

This clonotype was obtained from a human donor who received a combined kidney and bone marrow transplant. The chain recombines TRBV5-5 with TRBJ2-7, with TRBD1 identical over 10 bases. Material: CD8+ T cells from blood, obtained before the transplant. CDR3 bases read: TGTGCCAGCAGCTGGGGACAGGGGAAATCCTACGAG. Its protein is CASSWGQGKSYE. The complete CDR3 sequence is CASSWGQGKSYEQYF.